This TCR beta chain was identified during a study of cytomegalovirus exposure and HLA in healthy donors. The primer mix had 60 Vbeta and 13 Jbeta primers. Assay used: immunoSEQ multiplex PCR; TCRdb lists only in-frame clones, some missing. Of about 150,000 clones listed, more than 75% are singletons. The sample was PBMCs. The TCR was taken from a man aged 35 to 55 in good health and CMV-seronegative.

The DNA of the CDR3 is TGTGCCAGCAGTACCCAGGGGGAGCAGTACTTC. As protein: CASSTQGEQYF. The V and J genes are TRBV6-6 and TRBJ2-5, with 7 positions matching TRBD1. There are 11 residues in the CDR3. V lost 5 bases to trimming and J lost 11 bases; unmatched junction nucleotides: 5. CDR1 and CDR2 (germline): MNHNY, SVGAGI (reference sequence).